Below are 4 T cell receptor beta chains sequenced from a single sample in a study of regulatory T cells in long-lasting Graves disease (dated by TCRdb to the early 2020s). Libraries were constructed by multiplex PCR. Reads for this sample came from an Illumina HiSeq 4000. To build TCR beta libraries, CDR3 regions were amplified by Arm-PCR using iRepertoire HTBI primers. TCRdb took the public reads, trimmed them with fastp at Q25, ran MiXCR for clone calling and kept in-frame beta chains. Duplicate CDR3 protein sequences are folded into a single record with the most common DNA and genes. Within this sample are roughly 410,000 distinct CDR3 sequences, with around 16% of them counted one time only. The top ten clonotypes cover approximately 7.8% of the sample. This specimen's time point label, interpreted: newly diagnosed GD, antithyroid drugs for less than 3 months. For both TCR sequencing and RNA sequencing, RNA was extracted from PBMCs in TRIzol.

In addition, the sample was reused for a study of T cells in Graves' hyperthyroidism and ophthalmopathy.

This specimen consisted of peripheral blood mononuclear cells (PBMCs), obtained at new diagnosis, from a patient treated with antithyroid drugs. These receptors all come from a woman aged 40 to 50 with Graves disease. Donor details come from another sample of the same person, matched by shared clones.

This clonotype was observed many times. The chain couples TRBV20-1 to TRBJ2-7, with 9 bases aligning to TRBD1. CDR3 length: 15 residues. With V trimmed by 1 base and J by 0 bases, 4 bases remained unmatched. CDR1 is DFQATT and CDR2 is SNEGSKA in the germline V gene (reference sequence). DNA for the CDR3: TGCAGTGCTAGAGCCGGGACAGGGCTCTCCTACGAGCAGTACTTC. Translated, it gives CSARAGTGLSYEQYF.

The table lists this clonotype with many counts. The genes are TRBV28 and TRBJ1-1; 7 nucleotides match TRBD1. Trimming removed 7 bases from V and 2 bases from J; junction bases left unmatched: 4. Germline loops: CDR1 MDHEN, CDR2 SYDVKM. The CDR3 runs 13 residues. CDR3 DNA sequence: TGTGCCAGCATCCAGGGGGGTAACACTGAAGCTTTCTTT. Its protein is CASIQGGNTEAFF.

This clonotype was seen ten or more times. The CDR3 reads CASVPGQGISGNTIYF. The CDR3 nucleotides are TGTGCCAGCGTACCGGGACAGGGCATCTCTGGAAACACCATATATTTT. The rearrangement joins TRBV12-3 or TRBV12-4 to TRBJ1-3, with 9 bases matching TRBD1. V trimming: 8 bases; J trimming: 0 bases; junction bases outside the gene matches: 8. The CDR3 length is 16 residues.

This clonotype has a count of ten or more. V gene TRBV11-2 combines with J gene TRBJ2-7; a possible D gene is TRBD1 (5 bases). The CDR3 sequence is 13 residues long. Germline V gene sequence: CDR1 SGHAT, CDR2 FQNNGV. V was cut by 3 bases and J by 7 bases, with 13 bases left in between. CDR3 region: CASSLNRDREQYF. The CDR3 coding sequence is TGTGCCAGCAGCTTGAACAGAGACAGAGAGCAGTACTTC.